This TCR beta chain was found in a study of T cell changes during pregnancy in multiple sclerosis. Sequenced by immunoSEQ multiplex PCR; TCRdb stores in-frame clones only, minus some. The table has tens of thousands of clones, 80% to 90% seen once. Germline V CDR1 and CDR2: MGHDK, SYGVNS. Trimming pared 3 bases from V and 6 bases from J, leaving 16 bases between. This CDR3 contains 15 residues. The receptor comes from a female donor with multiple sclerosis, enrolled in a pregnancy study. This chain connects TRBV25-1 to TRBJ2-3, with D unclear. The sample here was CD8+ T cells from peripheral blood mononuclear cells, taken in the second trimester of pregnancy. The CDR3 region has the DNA TGTGCCAGCAGTGATTCCCCTGCAGTCGCTGATACGCAGTATTTT. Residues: CASSDSPAVADTQYF. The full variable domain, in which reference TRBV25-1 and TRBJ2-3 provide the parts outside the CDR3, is EADIYQTPRYLVIGTGKKITLECSQTMGHDKMYWYQQDPGMELHLIHYSYGVNSTEKGDLSSESTVSRIRTEHFPLTLESARPSHTSQYLCASSDSPAVADTQYFGPGTRLTVL.